The T cell receptor (beta chain) under discussion was sequenced for a study of shared clonotypes between healthy human individuals. Trimming took 4 bases from V and 5 from J; bases not matched to a gene: 6. The CDR3 runs to 13 residues. CDR1 and CDR2 (germline): SQVTM, ANQGSEA. The data were produced by immunoSEQ multiplex PCR, yet TCRdb's version contains in-frame clones alone and is incomplete. This table has over 2 million clones, roughly 94% appearing once. This sequence originates from a man younger than 30 in good health. What was sequenced was naive CD4+ T cells sorted from blood. Subset: CD45RA+ positively selected. V and J are TRBV29-1 and TRBJ1-1; 8 positions match TRBD1. DNA for the CDR3: TGCAGCGTTGTGCAGGGGGCTGATACTGAAGCTTTCTTT. This codes for CSVVQGADTEAFF.